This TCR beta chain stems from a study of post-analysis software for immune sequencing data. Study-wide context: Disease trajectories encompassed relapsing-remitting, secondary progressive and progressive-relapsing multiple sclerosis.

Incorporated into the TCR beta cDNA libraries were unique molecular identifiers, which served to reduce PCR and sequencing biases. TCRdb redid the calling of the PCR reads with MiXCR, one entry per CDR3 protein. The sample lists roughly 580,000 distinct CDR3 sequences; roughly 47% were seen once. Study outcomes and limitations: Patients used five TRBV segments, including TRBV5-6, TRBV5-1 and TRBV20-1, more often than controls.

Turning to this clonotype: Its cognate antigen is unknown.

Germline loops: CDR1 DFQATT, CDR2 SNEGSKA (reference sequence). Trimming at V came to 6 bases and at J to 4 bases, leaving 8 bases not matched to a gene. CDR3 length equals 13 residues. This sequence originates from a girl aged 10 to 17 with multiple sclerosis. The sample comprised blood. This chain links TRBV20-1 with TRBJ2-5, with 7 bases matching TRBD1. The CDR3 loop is CSADSPGGETQYF. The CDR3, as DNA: TGCAGTGCCGATTCGCCAGGGGGAGAGACCCAGTACTTC.